This T cell receptor beta chain appears in the sequencing data of a study of blood T cell repertoires in COVID-19. The CDR3 spans 12 residues. Germline CDR1 and CDR2: MNHEY and SVGEGT. V was clipped by 9 bases and J by 8 bases; unmatched bases: 7. Under the authors' procedure: From reference gene primer amplification, estimates of nucleated cell counts were derived. The protocol was immunoSEQ multiplex PCR, while the TCRdb copy is restricted to in-frame clones and leaves out a portion. D and trimming come from the DNA, and the V and J calls and clone size come from that table. The data show 140,000 to 150,000 clones, 80% to 85% seen once.

The J gene is TRBJ1-1, the V gene TRBV6-2 or TRBV6-3; 9 bases match TRBD1. The sample comprised peripheral blood. The source is a human donor in a cohort sampled during active COVID-19. CDR3 in amino acids: CASSTGGAEAFF. The CDR3 region has the DNA TGTGCCAGTAGTACAGGGGGCGCCGAAGCTTTCTTT.